This paragraph reports one T cell receptor (beta chain). The table lists this clonotype with a few counts. Its antigen is currently not known. Base quality data are lacking; no much larger clone is found one base away. The data are from a study of blood T cells in healthy people across ages (dated by TCRdb to the mid-2010s). For context, the study as a whole: In model experiments, template switching captured roughly one uniquely barcoded TCR beta cDNA molecule for every two T cells. Using deep sequencing normalized with unique cDNA molecular identifiers, the study measured how TCR beta repertoire diversity changes with age. Using the same blood draw, the study looked at two additional independent replicas of 1 million unique cDNA reads for two donors, one aged 18 to 30 and the other aged 80 or older. The donors were split into four age groups: young (average around 17 years), middle-aged (about 40), aged (around 67) and long-lived (under 85).

Receptor libraries were prepared by 5' RACE. The run used an Illumina HiSeq 2500. A second roughly 6 to 12 cycle PCR used a sample-barcoded 5' primer and a J-beta primer mix. Each TCR beta cDNA molecule received a unique molecular identifier from a template-switch 5' adaptor carrying 12 random nucleotides. Each sample yielded at least 2.5 million CDR3-containing paired-end reads. The Mint cDNA synthesis kit, primed by a TRBC-specific oligonucleotide, was used to synthesize first-strand cDNA from all RNA. Following uracil-DNA glycosylase treatment, a first 18-cycle PCR with universal primers M1SS and BC2_uni_R was performed on all cDNA. From the authors' description of their analysis: For normalization, 1 million high-quality reads were randomly selected from each sample, with every read carrying a distinct molecular identifier. Reads sharing molecular identifiers were discarded rather than binned into consensus sequences. MiTCR, run with a Q25 quality threshold and the strictest error-elimination algorithm, handled CDR3 identification, clonotype clustering and error correction. A nonparametric unseen species model with Euler transformation was used to estimate a lower bound on total TCR beta diversity. TCRdb trimmed public reads at Q25 via fastp, called clones via MiXCR and kept in-frame beta chains. A single entry per CDR3 protein holds the most common genes and DNA from its merged rows. V and J calls and clone size were set by TCRdb, not the authors. The sample profile shows roughly 800,000 distinct CDR3 sequences; about 26% of them were found once. The ten largest clones add up to about 3% of the sample.

What the study reported, not specific to this receptor: Compared with the aged group, the long-lived group had more naive CD4+ T cells, fewer expanded clones and increased TCR diversity, suggesting age selection. Total diversity estimates from one million sequenced T cells were considered lower bounds and underestimates. Bulk unsorted PBMC profiling prevented conclusive comparison of naive and antigen-experienced compartments. A strong correlation was found between observed TCR beta diversity and the percentage of naive T cells measured by flow cytometry. The CMV infection status of donors was not known, potentially confounding age-related changes in expanded clonotypes. As age increased, observed TCR beta diversity per million T cells dropped in a roughly linear way, and a significant reduction was already evident by age roughly 36.

The approximately 39 donors, aged 6 to 90 years, were systemically healthy Caucasian individuals from Russia. About 9.8 milliliters of peripheral blood were drawn from each donor into EDTA-treated Vacutainer tubes. PBMCs were isolated by Ficoll-Paque density-gradient centrifugation, with at least 6 million obtained per sample. Total RNA, at least 6 micrograms per sample, was extracted from PBMCs with Trizol reagent. Naive CD45RAhigh/CD27high T cell percentages were measured by flow cytometry on a PBMC aliquot from every donor. The sample was also reused in another study, on T cells of mothers and their children. The second publication reports: Donors were nine systemically healthy Caucasian individuals: three mothers and their six children. cDNA synthesis consumed the entire amount of extracted RNA, loaded at around 1.4 ug RNA in each 15 ul reaction. In the second PCR, the M1S primer added sample barcodes and 2-4 random nucleotides. Each mother yielded over 9.5 million TCR beta CDR3 reads and each child 2.5 million to 3 million reads. Thymic selection shapes the output of TCR recombination in a similar way in related and unrelated pairs, and inherited differences have a minor effect. Normalized repertoire overlap was always slightly but never significantly higher in related than unrelated mother-child pairs. No persistent microchimeric T cell clones were found, with a detection sensitivity of approximately 100 clones per million clonotypes. The study used deep NGS to compare TCR beta repertoires of mothers and children, seeking features distinguishing related mother-child pairs from unrelated individuals. The mean age was around 42 +/- 4 years for the mothers and approximately 11 +/- 4 years for the children. Libraries were sequenced on Illumina HiSeq 2000 with 100+100 nt paired-end reads after adapter ligation with NEBNext reagents. To avoid cross-contamination, the mother libraries and the child libraries were prepared a month apart and sequenced in separate runs. Between about 500,000 and 2,100,000 distinct TCR beta clonotypes were identified per donor. Naive TCR beta clonotypes were estimated from low-frequency clonotypes matched to each donor's FACS-determined naive share, without sorting.

What was sequenced was blood. The receptor comes from a boy aged 5-17 years in good health.

At the DNA level, the sequence is TGTGCCTGGACCTCTTCGAACCAAGAGACCCAGTACTTC. The encoded protein is CAWTSSNQETQYF. The chain is made from TRBV30 and TRBJ2-5; confidence is insufficient to name the D gene. CDR1 and CDR2 are drawn from the germline V gene (reference sequence): GTSNPN, SVGIG. Counted from cysteine to phenylalanine, this CDR3 has 13 amino acids. Only the CDR3 region is kept as DNA, spanning 39 bases read in frame from base 1. V drops 4 bases and J drops 0 bases, leaving 9 bases in between.